Following are 30 T cell receptor beta chains from one sample sequenced in a study of cytotoxic CD8 clonotypes in ibrutinib-treated CLL. The assay was immunoSEQ multiplex PCR, and TCRdb's table has in-frame clones only and misses some. The sample shows 110,000 to 150,000 clones, 76% of them seen only once. The sample consisted of PBMCs, taken after 24 months of ibrutinib treatment. The receptors stem from a human donor with chronic lymphocytic leukemia.

The chain has TRBV7-2 and TRBJ2-3, with TRBD2 matching over 8 bases. Germline-derived CDR1 and CDR2 are SGHTA and FQGNSA. With V trimmed by 5 bases and J by 0 bases, 7 bases remained unmatched. The CDR3 runs to 16 residues. The CDR3 region is CASSPRGGRSTDTQYF. Written as DNA, the CDR3 is TGTGCCAGCAGCCCCCGGGGGGGACGGAGCACAGATACGCAGTATTTT.

This sequence joins TRBV28 and TRBJ1-4; 9 bases match TRBD1. Germline V gene data show CDR1 as MDHEN and CDR2 as SYDVKM. Trimming removed 7 bases from V and 2 bases from J; junction bases left unmatched: 11. The CDR3 is made up of 17 amino acids. DNA for the CDR3: TGTGCCAGCAACCCGGGACAGGGCCAGGCGACTAATGAAAAACTGTTTTTT. Protein sequence: CASNPGQGQATNEKLFF.

The genes are TRBV9 and TRBJ2-1; 13 bases are a match to TRBD2. V was clipped by 4 bases and J by 3 bases; unmatched bases: 4. This CDR3 spans 16 amino acids. Germline loops: CDR1 SGDLS, CDR2 YYNGEE. CDR3 residues: CASSPRLAGGYNEQFF. CDR3 nucleotides: TGTGCCAGCAGCCCCCGACTAGCGGGGGGCTACAATGAGCAGTTCTTC.

The chain couples TRBV7-3 to TRBJ2-7, with a possible D match to TRBD1 (7 bases). The CDR3 spans 15 residues. V shed 5 bases and J shed 1 base, with 15 bases lying between them. CDR1 SGHTA and CDR2 FQGTGA come from the germline V gene. The CDR3 sequence: CASSPGGFGSYEQYF. CDR3 DNA: TGTGCCAGCAGCCCAGGGGGGTTTGGGTCCTACGAGCAGTACTTC. Using reference TRBV7-3 and TRBJ2-7 for the parts outside the CDR3, the full variable domain is GAGVSQTPSNKVTEKGKYVELRCDPISGHTALYWYRQSLGQGPEFLIYFQGTGAADDSGLPNDRFFAVRPEGSVSTLKIQRTERGDSAVYLCASSPGGFGSYEQYFGPGTRLTVT.

The V call is TRBV15, the J call TRBJ2-7; 7 bases map to TRBD1. This CDR3 region has 17 residues. Losses at the gene ends were 8 bases for V and 2 bases for J; bases not matched to a gene: 18. Germline V gene data show CDR1 as LNHNV and CDR2 as YYDKDF (reference sequence). CDR3 sequence reads: CATSGPGFIGTAYEQYF. Written as DNA, the CDR3 is TGTGCCACCTCTGGACCGGGCTTTATCGGGACAGCCTACGAGCAGTACTTC. Looking up the rest from reference TRBV15 and TRBJ2-7 gives the full variable domain: DAMVIQNPRYQVTQFGKPVTLSCSQTLNHNVMYWYQQKSSQAPKLLFHYYDKDFNNEADTPDNFQSRRPNTSFCFLDIRSPGLGDTAMYLCATSGPGFIGTAYEQYFGPGTRLTVT.

The chain couples TRBV5-1 to TRBJ2-7, with a weak D call TRBD1 (6 bases). V lost 2 bases and J lost 3, with 12 bases in between. This CDR3 contains 14 residues. CDR1 SGHRS and CDR2 YFSETQ come from the germline V gene. The CDR3 spells CASSLTGFSYEQYF. For the CDR3, the DNA is TGCGCCAGCAGCTTAACAGGGTTCAGCTACGAGCAGTACTTC.

This clone showed up just a few times. The V gene is TRBV4-3, the J gene TRBJ1-5; no clear D. Germline V gene lookup returns CDR1 LGHNA and CDR2 YSLEER. The ends were cut back, 0 bases at V and 6 bases at J, with 6 bases in the middle. The CDR3 covers 13 residues. CDR3 sequence reads: CASSQDESQPQHF. The DNA of the CDR3 is TGCGCCAGCAGCCAAGATGAGAGTCAGCCCCAGCATTTT.

CDR3 sequence reads: CASSPPGKETQYF. CDR3 in DNA: TGTGCCAGCAGCCCCCCGGGCAAAGAGACCCAGTACTTC. The chain links TRBV9 to TRBJ2-5, with D hard to call. This CDR3 contains 13 residues. CDR1 SGDLS and CDR2 YYNGEE come from the germline V gene. V lost 4 bases and J 3 bases, leaving 10 bases between the germline ends. The entire variable domain, with the rest obtained from reference TRBV9 and TRBJ2-5, is as follows: DSGVTQTPKHLITATGQRVTLRCSPRSGDLSVYWYQQSLDQGLQFLIQYYNGEERAKGNILERFSAQQFPDLHSELNLSSLELGDSALYFCASSPPGKETQYFGPGTRLLVL.

The rearrangement links TRBV19 to TRBJ1-2; tentative D call: TRBD1 (5 bases). This CDR3 region has 13 residues. The germline V gene has CDR1 LNHDA and CDR2 SQIVND (reference sequence). With 5 bases removed from V and 8 bases from J, the gap between germline ends came to 15 bases. The CDR3 sequence: CASSVAQGLGYTF. The CDR3 region has the DNA TGTGCCAGTAGTGTTGCGCAGGGATTAGGCTACACCTTC.

This chain connects TRBV7-1 to TRBJ2-3; weak D call: TRBD2 (5 bases). TRBV7-1 is sorted into the ORF group, with uncertain function. The CDR3 is 14 residues long. The germline V and J ends were trimmed by 4 bases and 5 bases, with 13 bases remaining between them. The CDR3, as DNA: TGTGCCAGCAGCTTAGTGGGCCGGGGAGATACGCAGTATTTT. This sequence encodes CASSLVGRGDTQYF.

J is TRBJ2-7 and V is TRBV7-9; D is possibly TRBD1 (5 bases). Germline V CDR1 and CDR2: SEHNR, FQNEAQ (reference sequence). V dropped 3 bases and J dropped 3 bases, with 6 bases sitting between them. The CDR3 contains 12 residues. CDR3 region: CASSFGHYEQYF. As DNA, the CDR3 is TGTGCCAGCAGCTTCGGACACTACGAGCAGTACTTC.

The chain combines TRBV5-1 with TRBJ2-6; D gene unclear. The V end was cut by 0 bases, the J end by 0 bases, with 7 bases between. This CDR3 has 16 residues. Germline-derived CDR1 and CDR2 are SGHRS and YFSETQ. CDR3 residues: CASSLALDSGANVLTF. CDR3 nucleotide sequence: TGCGCCAGCAGCTTGGCCCTAGACTCTGGGGCCAACGTCCTGACTTTC. The complete variable domain, with remaining parts taken from reference TRBV5-1 and TRBJ2-6, reads KAGVTQTPRYLIKTRGQQVTLSCSPISGHRSVSWYQQTPGQGLQFLFEYFSETQRNKGNFPGRFSGRQFSNSRSEMNVSTLELGDSALYLCASSLALDSGANVLTFGAGSRLTVL.

The chain joins TRBV5-4 to TRBJ2-5; D gene unclear. CDR1 and CDR2 (germline): SGHNT, YYREEE (reference sequence). V was cut by 4 bases and J by 6 bases, with 7 bases left in between. The CDR3 sequence is 11 residues long. The CDR3 region has the DNA TGTGCCAGCAGCGGTGGGCAGACCCAGTACTTC. It encodes CASSGGQTQYF.

The chain carries TRBV6-5 and TRBJ1-2, with D perhaps TRBD1 (5 bases). Trimming left V 10 bases short and J 4 bases short, with 22 bases between. Germline V CDR1 and CDR2: MNHEY, SVGAGI. This CDR3 has 15 residues. The DNA of the CDR3 is TGTGCCACCTACCGGGAAGGACTGGGGGGCTATGGCTACACCTTC. Protein sequence: CATYREGLGGYGYTF.

This chain joins TRBV6-5 and TRBJ2-1, with D unclear. CDR3 size: 15 residues. Trimming removed 6 bases at V and 3 bases at J, with 15 bases between. CDR1 and CDR2 from the germline V gene are MNHEY and SVGAGI. This CDR3 reads CASRLPGPLYNEQFF. Written as DNA, the CDR3 is TGTGCCAGCAGGCTGCCCGGGCCTCTCTACAATGAGCAGTTCTTC.

This clone appeared once. J is TRBJ1-4 and V is TRBV4-3; D ambiguous. Germline V gene lookup returns CDR1 LGHNA and CDR2 YSLEER. This CDR3 has 16 residues. The V gene lost 0 bases and the J gene lost 4 bases, with 12 bases spanning the gap. The DNA of the CDR3 is TGCGCCAGCAGCCAAGATTTCAGCAGCCTTAATGAAAAACTGTTTTTT. The encoded protein is CASSQDFSSLNEKLFF.

The gene calls are TRBV7-8 and TRBJ2-1, with 9 bases fitting TRBD2. Per the germline V gene, CDR1 is SGHVS and CDR2 is FQNEAQ. The CDR3 loop spans 13 amino acids. J lost 11 bases, V lost 5 bases, and 7 bases had no gene match. As DNA, the CDR3 is TGTGCCAGCAGCGGACCGACTAGCGGAAAGCAGTTCTTC. Amino acids: CASSGPTSGKQFF. Supplemented by reference TRBV7-8 and TRBJ2-1, the full variable domain reads GAGVSQSPRYKVAKRGQDVALRCDPISGHVSLFWYQQALGQGPEFLTYFQNEAQLDKSGLPSDRFFAERPEGSVSTLKIQRTQQEDSAVYLCASSGPTSGKQFFGPGTRLTVL.

Here the CDR3 DNA reads TGTGCCATCAGTGAGCCGAGGGGGGTAGCGGGGGCAAAAGATACGCAGTATTTT. Its translation: CAISEPRGVAGAKDTQYF. This sequence joins TRBV10-3 and TRBJ2-3, with 9 positions matching TRBD2. Germline CDR1 and CDR2: ENHRY and SYGVKD. The CDR3 contains 18 residues. The J segment lost 5 bases and the V segment lost 2 bases, leaving 14 bases of the junction unmatched.

The count of this clone is one. The V and J genes are TRBV27 and TRBJ1-5; tentative D call: TRBD1 (5 bases). Between the trimmed V and J ends, which lost 3 bases and 9 bases, there was a span of 12 bases. This CDR3 has 13 residues. Germline V gene sequence: CDR1 MNHEY, CDR2 SMNVEV (reference sequence). The CDR3 is CASSFVGPPPQHF. In DNA, the CDR3 is TGTGCCAGCAGTTTCGTGGGACCTCCGCCCCAGCATTTT.

The rearrangement uses TRBV7-3 and TRBJ2-1; TRBD2 matches at 11 bases. V lost 5 bases, J lost 5 bases, and 5 bases stayed unmatched. Germline lookup yields CDR1 SGHTA and CDR2 FQGTGA. The CDR3 runs 15 residues. The CDR3 is CASSPGLAGNNEQFF. CDR3 bases: TGTGCCAGCAGCCCAGGACTAGCGGGTAACAATGAGCAGTTCTTC.

J is TRBJ2-1 and V is TRBV9; TRBD1 or TRBD2 may be the D gene (6 bases each). V was pared by 4 bases and J by 7 bases, with 18 bases between. CDR1 is SGDLS and CDR2 is YYNGEE in the germline V gene. The CDR3 is 15 residues long. Here the CDR3 reads CASSSGGGPTNEQFF. The CDR3 DNA sequence: TGTGCCAGCAGCTCCGGGGGCGGACCGACAAATGAGCAGTTCTTC.

V and J are TRBV28 and TRBJ1-4, with D perhaps TRBD1 (6 bases). Trimming shortened V by 5 bases and J by 8 bases, and 18 bases separated the two germline ends. Per germline, CDR1 MDHEN and CDR2 SYDVKM. The CDR3 is 15 amino acids. CDR3 nucleotides: TGTGCCAGCAGTCCCCCAAGGGGGGGAAGGGAAAAACTGTTTTTT. Translating gives CASSPPRGGREKLFF.

This sequence joins TRBV7-8 and TRBJ2-7, with D possibly TRBD1 on 5 matching bases. This CDR3 is 13 amino acids long. Germline loops: CDR1 SGHVS, CDR2 FQNEAQ. V was pared by 3 bases and J by 2 bases, with 8 bases between. CDR3 residues: CASSLSGPYEQYF. The CDR3 DNA reads as TGTGCCAGCAGCTTGTCAGGGCCCTACGAGCAGTACTTC.

This clone occurred once. The genes are TRBV5-1 and TRBJ2-1, with 10 bases identical to TRBD2. Germline V gene sequence: CDR1 SGHRS, CDR2 YFSETQ. V lost 4 bases, J lost 6 bases, and 7 bases stayed unmatched. The CDR3 has 15 residues. CDR3 DNA sequence: TGCGCCAGCAGCCCAAGCGGGAGGGCCGGCAATGAGCAGTTCTTC. It codes for CASSPSGRAGNEQFF.

This chain links TRBV11-2 with TRBJ1-1, with D unresolved. CDR1 is SGHAT, CDR2 FQNNGV, per germline. V was clipped by 1 base and J by 4 bases, with 13 bases between them. The CDR3 is made up of 15 amino acids. This chain's CDR3 is CASSLGPGWITEAFF. CDR3 coding DNA: TGTGCCAGCAGCTTAGGTCCGGGGTGGATCACTGAAGCTTTCTTT.

This chain links TRBV25-1 with TRBJ2-3; 13 bases are a match to TRBD2. Germline V gene sequence: CDR1 MGHDK, CDR2 SYGVNS. The CDR3 consists of 17 residues. The J segment lost 1 base and the V segment lost 6 bases, leaving 7 bases of the junction unmatched. The CDR3 bases are TGTGCCAGCAGCCCCCCCGGGACTAGCGGGGGCACAGATACGCAGTATTTT. This codes for CASSPPGTSGGTDTQYF.

V usage is TRBV18 and J usage is TRBJ2-3; TRBD2 is a possible D gene (5 bases). V lost 4 bases, J lost 4 bases, and 9 bases lay in between. The length of the CDR3 is 13 residues. Germline CDR1 reads KGHSH; CDR2 reads LQKENI. CDR3 nucleotides: TGTGCCAGCTCACGGACGGGATCAGATACGCAGTATTTT. It translates to CASSRTGSDTQYF.

There are a few counts of this clone. This chain links TRBV2 with TRBJ1-2, with D maybe TRBD1 (6 bases). This CDR3 contains 14 residues. The V gene's germline CDR1 is SNHLY and CDR2 FYNNEI. V lost 6 bases, J lost 4 bases, and 15 bases lay in between. DNA of the CDR3: TGTGCCAGCAGCCCCACAGGGATGGGCTATGGCTACACCTTC. It specifies CASSPTGMGYGYTF.

This rearrangement joins TRBV5-4 to TRBJ2-5; possible D gene TRBD2, 6 bases. Deletions cut 3 bases from V and 5 bases from J, with 14 bases between. The CDR3 is 14 amino acids. Germline assignment: CDR1 SGHNT and CDR2 YYREEE (reference sequence). In DNA form, the CDR3 reads TGTGCCAGCAGCTGGGGCGGGGCGGCCGAGACCCAGTACTTC. It is translated as CASSWGGAAETQYF.

The rearrangement uses TRBV7-9 and TRBJ2-7; the D gene could be TRBD1 or TRBD2 (5 bases each). The germline CDR1 and CDR2 sequences are SEHNR and FQNEAQ (reference sequence). The CDR3 has 15 residues. V lost 6 bases and J 6 bases, leaving 21 bases between the germline ends. CDR3 protein: CASSPGVGQGSEQYF. The CDR3 coding sequence is TGTGCCAGCAGTCCCGGGGTAGGCCAGGGAAGCGAGCAGTACTTC.